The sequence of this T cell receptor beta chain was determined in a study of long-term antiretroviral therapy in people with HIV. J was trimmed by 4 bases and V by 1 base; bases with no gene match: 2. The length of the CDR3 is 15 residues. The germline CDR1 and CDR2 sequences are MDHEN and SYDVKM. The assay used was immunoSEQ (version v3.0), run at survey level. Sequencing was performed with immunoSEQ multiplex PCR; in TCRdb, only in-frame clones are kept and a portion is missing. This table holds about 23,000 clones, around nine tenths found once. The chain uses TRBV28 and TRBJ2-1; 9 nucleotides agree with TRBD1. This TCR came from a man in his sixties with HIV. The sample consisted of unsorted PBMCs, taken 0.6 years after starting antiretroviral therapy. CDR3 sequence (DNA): TGTGCCAGCAGTTTATACAGGGGGCTATACAATGAGCAGTTCTTC. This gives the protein CASSLYRGLYNEQFF.